This T cell receptor beta chain emerged from a study of OX40 agonist ivuxolimab in advanced cancers. For the study at large: Dose-escalation subjects each had hepatocellular carcinoma, melanoma, renal cell or head and neck cancer. It was permissible to have had prior anti-PD-1, anti-PD-L1 or anti-CTLA-4 therapy, and over 35% had some. Study findings and constraints: The mean number of expanded clones was higher in CD8+ T cells than in CD4+.

As regards this clone: What it binds is not known.

TCRdb's table, derived via immunoSEQ multiplex PCR, lists solely in-frame clones and lacks some. The data contain approximately 70,000 clones, 80% to 90% of them singletons. Blood samples were obtained at baseline, cycle 4 day 1, and cycle 7 day 1. Germline V gives CDR1 SEHNR, CDR2 FQNEAQ (reference sequence). CDR3 length: 14 amino acids. V was shortened by 0 bases and J by 0 bases, with 5 bases between the two germline ends. This chain connects TRBV7-9 to TRBJ1-1; D unresolved. The input for sequencing was CD4+ or CD8+ T cells sorted from blood, taken in a trial of the OX40 agonist ivuxolimab. This sequence originates from an adult with an advanced solid tumor such as melanoma, head and neck, liver or kidney cancer. This CDR3 is CASSLAGLNTEAFF. The CDR3 bases are TGTGCCAGCAGCTTAGCGGGATTGAACACTGAAGCTTTCTTT.